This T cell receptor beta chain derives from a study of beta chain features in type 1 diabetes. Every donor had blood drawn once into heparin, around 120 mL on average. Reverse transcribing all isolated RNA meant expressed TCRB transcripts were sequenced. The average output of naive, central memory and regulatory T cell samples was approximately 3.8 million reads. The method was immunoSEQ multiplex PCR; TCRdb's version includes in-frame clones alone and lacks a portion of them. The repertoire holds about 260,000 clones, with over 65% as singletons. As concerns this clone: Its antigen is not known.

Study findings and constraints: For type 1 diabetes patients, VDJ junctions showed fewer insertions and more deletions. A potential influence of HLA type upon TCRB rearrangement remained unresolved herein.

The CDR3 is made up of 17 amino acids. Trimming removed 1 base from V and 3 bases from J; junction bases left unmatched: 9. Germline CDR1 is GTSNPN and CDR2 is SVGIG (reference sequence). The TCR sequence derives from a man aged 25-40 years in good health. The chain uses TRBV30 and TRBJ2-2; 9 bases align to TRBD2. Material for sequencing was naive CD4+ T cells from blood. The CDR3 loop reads CAWSGLGLAGYTGELFF. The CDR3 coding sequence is TGTGCCTGGAGTGGATTGGGGCTAGCGGGGTACACCGGGGAGCTGTTTTTT.